The 30 T cell receptor beta chains below come from one sample, sequenced in a study of T cell clonality in common variable immunodeficiency. Profiling relied on immunoSEQ multiplex PCR, and the TCRdb table lists in-frame clones only, not all of them. The table lists about 52,000 clones, no singletons, with about 2% in the top ten. The sample was peripheral blood mononuclear cells. The source is a person aged 18 to 75 in good health.

This clone was counted ten times or more. Sequencing ends 3 residues short of the CDR3 end; the germline J gene provides the rest. The J gene is TRBJ2-1, the V gene TRBV13; 10 bases match TRBD2. Losses at the gene ends were 3 bases for V and 8 bases for J; bases not matched to a gene: 4. CDR1 is PRHDT and CDR2 is FYEKMQ in the germline V gene (reference sequence). This CDR3 is built from 14 residues. CDR3 region: CASSFSGGLDEQFF. The CDR3 bases that were read are TGTGCCAGCAGCTTTAGCGGGGGGTTGGATGAG.

About this clone itself: The sequence runs out 3 residues before the end of the CDR3; the remainder is reconstructed from the germline J gene. The V and J genes are TRBV7-2 and TRBJ1-1, with TRBD1 as a possible D gene (5 bases). This CDR3 spans 14 amino acids. Trimming removed 5 bases from V and 1 base from J, with 11 bases in between. Germline values: CDR1 SGHTA, CDR2 FQGNSA. Incomplete CDR3 DNA: TGTGCCAGCAGCACTGAGACAGAGAACACTGAA. Its protein is CASSTETENTE. The entire CDR3 protein is CASSTETENTEAFF. Based on the CDR3 plus reference TRBV7-2 and TRBJ1-1, the full variable domain is GAGVSQSPSNKVTEKGKDVELRCDPISGHTALYWYRQSLGQGLEFLIYFQGNSAPDKSGLPSDRFSAERTGGSVSTLTIQRTQQEDSAVYLCASSTETENTEAFFGQGTRLTVV.

This clone was seen many times. The CDR3 is cut off 3 residues early in the read; its end comes from the germline J gene. The genes are TRBV5-1 and TRBJ1-1, with D perhaps matching TRBD1 (5 bases). Germline values: CDR1 SGHRS, CDR2 YFSETQ. Trimming removed 4 bases at V and 0 bases at J, with 16 bases between. This CDR3 is built from 16 residues. The CDR3 loop reads CASSPWAGRMNTEAFF. The sequenced CDR3 bases are TGCGCCAGCAGCCCCTGGGCAGGGAGAATGAACACTGAA. Looking up the rest from reference TRBV5-1 and TRBJ1-1 gives the full variable domain: KAGVTQTPRYLIKTRGQQVTLSCSPISGHRSVSWYQQTPGQGLQFLFEYFSETQRNKGNFPGRFSGRQFSNSRSEMNVSTLELGDSALYLCASSPWAGRMNTEAFFGQGTRLTVV.

Concerning this clone: Sequencing ends 3 residues short of the CDR3 end; the germline J gene provides the rest. V is TRBV20-1 and J is TRBJ2-3; D assignment may be TRBD1 or TRBD2 (5 bases each). Per the germline V gene, CDR1 is DFQATT and CDR2 is SNEGSKA (reference sequence). The CDR3 is 12 amino acids. CDR3 residues: CSANPREQTQYF. The DNA read from the CDR3 is TGCAGTGCTAACCCCAGGGAGCAGACG.

This clone showed up many times. The read terminates 3 residues ahead of where the CDR3 ends, so the germline J gene completes it. This chain connects TRBV5-6 to TRBJ2-2; D is perhaps TRBD1 (6 bases). Germline CDR1 and CDR2: SGHDT and YYEEEE. V was pared by 3 bases and J by 7 bases, with 10 bases between. This CDR3 region has 13 residues. This CDR3 reads CASSYRVVGELFF. The covered CDR3 bases are TGTGCCAGCAGCTACAGGGTTGTCGGGGAG. Using reference TRBV5-6 and TRBJ2-2 for the parts outside the CDR3, the full variable domain is DAGVTQSPTHLIKTRGQQVTLRCSPKSGHDTVSWYQQALGQGPQFIFQYYEEEERQRGNFPDRFSGHQFPNYSSELNVNALLLGDSALYLCASSYRVVGELFFGEGSRLTVL.

A remark on this clone: The CDR3 end falls 3 residues outside the read, so it is completed with the germline J gene. The chain employs TRBV2 and TRBJ1-1; maybe TRBD1 (6 bases). Germline V gene sequence: CDR1 SNHLY, CDR2 FYNNEI. This CDR3 is built from 15 residues. Trimming removed 4 bases from V and 1 base from J, with 13 bases in between. The CDR3 is CASSGGLGGNTEAFF. CDR3 DNA (partial): TGTGCCAGCAGTGGGGGGCTAGGGGGGAACACTGAA. Combining the CDR3 with reference TRBV2 and TRBJ1-1 gives the whole variable domain EPEVTQTPSHQVTQMGQEVILRCVPISNHLYFYWYRQILGQKVEFLVSFYNNEISEKSEIFDDQFSVERPDGSNFTLKIRSTKLEDSAMYFCASSGGLGGNTEAFFGQGTRLTVV.

This clone has at least ten counts. The read stops 3 residues short of the end of the CDR3; the missing end is completed from the germline J gene. This chain links TRBV30 with TRBJ2-3; 8 nucleotides agree with TRBD2. The CDR3 consists of 15 residues. Germline V lookup: CDR1 GTSNPN, CDR2 SVGIG (reference sequence). Germline trimming cut 1 base from V and 2 bases from J; bases unmatched to any gene: 5. This chain's CDR3 is CAWSAIAGYTDTQYF. The part of the CDR3 DNA that was read is TGTGCCTGGAGTGCTATAGCGGGGTACACAGATACG.

This clone was detected many times. The CDR3 DNA, read in part, is TGCGCCAGCAGCCACGTCCGTAGCAATCAGCCC. Its translation: CASSHVRSNQP. The CDR3 in its entirety is CASSHVRSNQPQHF. The chain has TRBV4-1 and TRBJ1-5; D is undetermined. The sequenced fragment ends 3 residues before the CDR3 boundary, so the rest is inferred from the germline J gene. Germline V CDR1 and CDR2: MGHRA, YSYEKL. This CDR3 contains 14 residues. V was shortened by 3 bases and J by 0 bases, with 6 bases between the two germline ends.

This clone occurred many times. Partial CDR3 DNA: TGTGCCTGGAGTAAGGGGACTAGCGGGACCCGAAAAGAGACC. Amino acid sequence: CAWSKGTSGTRKET. The CDR3, in full, reads CAWSKGTSGTRKETQYF. The V gene is TRBV30, the J gene TRBJ2-5; TRBD2 matches 13 bases. The DNA ends 3 residues before the CDR3 does, and the rest of the CDR3 is filled in from the germline J gene. The CDR3 loop spans 17 amino acids. Trimming took 2 bases from V and 3 from J; bases not matched to a gene: 9. Germline assignment: CDR1 GTSNPN and CDR2 SVGIG (reference sequence).

In regard to this clone: An end of the junction differs from the germline gene, which may be a read error. The read comes to an end 3 residues before the CDR3 does, leaving the germline J gene to fill in the end. Other DNA sequences of this sample code for an identical CDR3. V usage is TRBV7-9 and J usage is TRBJ1-3; D remains unclear. Germline CDR1 reads SEHNR; CDR2 reads FQNEAQ (reference sequence). The CDR3 runs to 11 residues. Here the CDR3 reads CASSFRNTIYF. The sequenced part of the CDR3 DNA is TGTGCCAGCAGCTTCAGAAACACA.

The sample holds many counts of this clone. This CDR3 is CASSSGQVLVSSGYTF. Partial CDR3 DNA: TGTGCCAGCAGCTCTGGACAGGTTTTGGTTTCAAGCGGA. This chain connects TRBV5-4 to TRBJ1-2, with 7 bases lining up with TRBD1. The read ends 3 residues shy of where the CDR3 ends; the end is completed using the germline J gene. Germline V gene lookup returns CDR1 SGHNT and CDR2 YYREEE (reference sequence). The CDR3 has 16 residues.

This clone was observed at least ten times. The read terminates 3 residues ahead of where the CDR3 ends, so the germline J gene completes it. V usage is TRBV20-1 and J usage is TRBJ2-5, with 13 bases aligning to TRBD2. CDR1 and CDR2 (germline): DFQATT, SNEGSKA (reference sequence). The CDR3 sequence is 15 residues long. The V and J ends lost 5 bases and 3 bases, in that order; junction bases with no gene match: 6. The CDR3 sequence is CSARLAGGQKETQYF. The CDR3 DNA, read in part, is TGCAGTGCTCGACTAGCGGGGGGCCAAAAAGAGACC.

The CDR3 is CASRTNREKLFF. The sequenced part of the CDR3 DNA is TGTGCCAGCAGAACGAACAGGGAAAAG. The chain couples TRBV7-9 to TRBJ2-2, with a tentative D call TRBD1 (6 bases). The CDR3 end lies 3 residues beyond the end of the read and is filled in from the germline J gene. Germline V gene data show CDR1 as SEHNR and CDR2 as FQNEAQ (reference sequence). The CDR3 is 12 residues long.

In this sample, this clone turned up many times. Germline is not matched at one junction end, which may reflect a read error. The missing CDR3 end, 3 residues past where the read stops, is filled in from the germline J gene. The chain recombines TRBV4-2 with TRBJ2-2; D is uncertain. The CDR3 runs to 14 residues. Germline V CDR1 and CDR2: LGHNA, YNFKEQ. Partial CDR3 DNA: TGCGCCAGCAGCCCACACCAAGACACCGGGGAG. This codes for CASSPHQDTGE. From start to end, the CDR3 is CASSPHQDTGELFF.

Ten or more counts support this clone. With the read ending 3 residues before the CDR3 end, the germline J gene is used to fill in that end. J is TRBJ2-3 and V is TRBV5-8, with a possible D match to TRBD2 (5 bases). Germline lookup yields CDR1 SGHTS and CDR2 YDEGEE. Trimming left V 2 bases short and J 2 bases short, with 9 bases between. This CDR3 has 14 residues. CDR3 DNA (partial): TGTGCCAGCAGCTTCGGACTGGACACAGATACG. As protein: CASSFGLDTDT. The entire CDR3 reads CASSFGLDTDTQYF. Full variable domain (remainder filled in from reference TRBV5-8 and TRBJ2-3): EAGVTQSPTHLIKTRGQQATLRCSPISGHTSVYWYQQALGLGLQFLLWYDEGEERNRGNFPPRFSGRQFPNYSSELNVNALELEDSALYLCASSFGLDTDTQYFGPGTRLTVL.

This clone was seen ten or more times. The read comes to an end 3 residues before the CDR3 does, leaving the germline J gene to fill in the end. This chain joins TRBV20-1 and TRBJ1-1, with D tentatively TRBD1 (6 bases). Germline CDR1 is DFQATT and CDR2 is SNEGSKA (reference sequence). The CDR3 contains 13 residues. This CDR3 is CSANIYREGEAFF. Incomplete CDR3 DNA: TGCAGTGCTAATATATACAGGGAAGGGGAG.

This clone was seen more than once but under ten times. Read data end 3 residues before the CDR3 end; the end is taken from the germline J gene. J is TRBJ2-2 and V is TRBV18; D gene unclear. Germline V gene lookup returns CDR1 KGHSH and CDR2 LQKENI. The CDR3 is 15 residues long. The chain's CDR3 is CASSPLSSYNSPLFF. The CDR3 DNA, read in part, is TGTGCCAGCTCACCTTTGAGCTCCTATAATTCACCG.

This clone has ten or more counts. The CDR3 end lies 3 residues beyond the end of the read and is filled in from the germline J gene. This rearrangement joins TRBV5-4 to TRBJ2-5, with TRBD2 identical over 14 bases. The germline V gene has CDR1 SGHNT and CDR2 YYREEE (reference sequence). V trimming: 4 bases; J trimming: 5 bases; junction bases outside the gene matches: 7. There are 16 residues in the CDR3. CDR3 protein: CASSVLGTSGGETQYF. Incomplete CDR3 DNA: TGTGCCAGCAGCGTACTAGGGACTAGCGGGGGCGAGACC.

This clone showed up many times. The read ends 3 residues early relative to the CDR3; the germline J gene fills the gap. This chain joins TRBV20-1 and TRBJ2-7; D might be TRBD2 (6 bases). CDR1 DFQATT and CDR2 SNEGSKA come from the germline V gene (reference sequence). The CDR3 contains 14 residues. Trimming removed 6 bases at V and 2 bases at J, with 17 bases between. The CDR3 protein is CSALTPWGAYEQYF. CDR3 bases read: TGCAGTGCCCTGACTCCGTGGGGGGCCTACGAG.

This clone was recorded at least ten times. The CDR3 end lies 3 residues beyond the end of the read and is filled in from the germline J gene. The V call is TRBV6-2 or TRBV6-3, the J call TRBJ2-7, with 10 bases fitting TRBD2. With V trimmed by 7 bases and J by 4 bases, 13 bases remained unmatched. The length of the CDR3 is 16 residues. Germline loops: CDR1 MNHEY, CDR2 SVGEGT. CDR3 in amino acids: CASITPRASGGYEQYF. The sequenced part of the CDR3 DNA is TGTGCCAGCATTACACCTCGGGCTAGCGGGGGATACGAG.

In this sample, this clone turned up many times. The DNA ends 3 residues before the CDR3 does, and the rest of the CDR3 is filled in from the germline J gene. V gene TRBV15 combines with J gene TRBJ1-2; 8 positions match TRBD1. With V trimmed by 4 bases and J by 7 bases, 5 bases remained unmatched. CDR1 is LNHNV, CDR2 YYDKDF, per germline (reference sequence). The CDR3 is 13 amino acids. The CDR3 is CATSIRTGSGYTF. Incomplete CDR3 DNA: TGTGCCACCAGCATACGGACAGGGAGTGGC.

Many counts were recorded for this clone. The read halts 3 residues ahead of the CDR3 end, with the missing end drawn from the germline J gene. The rearrangement uses TRBV19 and TRBJ1-3, with D tentatively TRBD1 (5 bases). Germline CDR1 is LNHDA and CDR2 is SQIVND (reference sequence). V lost 1 base and J lost 4, with 11 bases in between. This CDR3 contains 15 residues. The CDR3 loop is CASSIAADTGNTIYF. CDR3 bases read: TGTGCCAGTAGTATAGCTGCGGACACGGGAAACACC.

About this clone: The read comes to an end 3 residues before the CDR3 does, leaving the germline J gene to fill in the end. The rearrangement links TRBV18 to TRBJ1-1; unclear D gene. CDR3 length: 16 residues. Trimming pared 2 bases from V and 0 bases from J, leaving 13 bases between. The germline CDR1 and CDR2 sequences are KGHSH and LQKENI. The CDR3 loop reads CASSPFLPDMNTEAFF. The covered CDR3 bases are TGTGCCAGCTCACCATTTCTTCCAGACATGAACACTGAA.

Regarding this clone: The CDR3 extends 3 residues past the end of the read, so its final part is completed from the germline J gene. The rearrangement joins TRBV7-9 to TRBJ1-5; TRBD1 matches 7 bases. This CDR3 spans 14 amino acids. CDR1 and CDR2 from the germline V gene are SEHNR and FQNEAQ (reference sequence). Losses at the gene ends were 5 bases for V and 7 bases for J; bases not matched to a gene: 8. The CDR3 sequence: CASSVQGSKQPQHF. Incomplete CDR3 DNA: TGTGCCAGCAGCGTACAGGGGTCCAAGCAGCCC.

This clone appeared many times. The read falls 3 residues short of the CDR3 end, and the missing part is taken from the germline J gene. The J gene is TRBJ2-3, the V gene TRBV12-3 or TRBV12-4; the match to TRBD2 covers 11 bases. The CDR3 is made up of 16 amino acids. With V trimmed by 6 bases and J by 6 bases, 11 bases remained unmatched. Partial CDR3 DNA: TGTGCCAGCAGAATGGGGGCTAGCGGGGGGTTGGATACG. Protein sequence: CASRMGASGGLDT. The whole CDR3 protein is CASRMGASGGLDTQYF.

In this sample, this clone turned up many times. The read terminates 3 residues before the CDR3 end, so the remaining end is supplied by the germline J gene. The genes are TRBV30 and TRBJ1-2, with TRBD1 matching 7 bases. Germline V gene lookup returns CDR1 GTSNPN and CDR2 SVGIG (reference sequence). Trimming cost V 5 bases and J 5 bases; bases outside gene matches: 5. The CDR3 totals 12 residues. CDR3: CAWAGQTYGYTF. The covered CDR3 bases are TGTGCCTGGGCGGGACAGACTTATGGC.

This clone was seen more than once but under ten times. The read finishes 3 residues shy of the CDR3 end, and the germline J gene is used to complete it. The gene calls are TRBV7-2 and TRBJ2-4, with D unclear. Germline lookup yields CDR1 SGHTA and CDR2 FQGNSA. The CDR3 totals 13 residues. CDR3: CASSLVGFGGQYF. The part of the CDR3 DNA that was read is TGTGCCAGCAGCTTAGTAGGGTTCGGTGGT.

Of note for this clone: The read ends 3 residues shy of where the CDR3 ends; the end is completed using the germline J gene. The chain recombines TRBV7-8 with TRBJ2-7; the match to TRBD1 covers 9 bases. The CDR3 covers 18 residues. Per germline, CDR1 SGHVS and CDR2 FQNEAQ. The V and J ends lost 3 bases and 1 base, in that order; junction bases with no gene match: 13. CDR3 residues: CASSFLLASGQGSYEQYF. Incomplete CDR3 DNA: TGTGCCAGCAGCTTTCTCTTGGCGTCGGGACAGGGTTCCTACGAG.

The table lists this clone with many counts. The CDR3 end lies 3 residues beyond the end of the read and is filled in from the germline J gene. The chain has TRBV5-6 and TRBJ1-5, with D possibly being TRBD1 (6 bases). The V gene's germline CDR1 is SGHDT and CDR2 YYEEEE. Trimming removed 1 base from V and 1 base from J, with 9 bases in between. This CDR3 spans 15 amino acids. The CDR3 DNA, read in part, is TGTGCCAGCAGCTTGACAGGGTGGAGCAATCAGCCC. Translation gives CASSLTGWSNQP. The full CDR3 is CASSLTGWSNQPQHF.

About this clone itself: A much larger clone lies one base from this, so it may be a read error. The read ends 3 residues early relative to the CDR3; the germline J gene fills the gap. This sequence joins TRBV19 and TRBJ2-2, with D possibly TRBD1 on 5 matching bases. The CDR3 totals 14 residues. Looked up from germline, CDR1 is LNHDA and CDR2 is SQIVND (reference sequence). The sequenced part of the CDR3 DNA is TGTGCCAGTGACCAGGGCTCTGGGGCCAACGTG. Translated: CASDQGSGANV. The entire CDR3 sequence reads CASDQGSGANVLFF.